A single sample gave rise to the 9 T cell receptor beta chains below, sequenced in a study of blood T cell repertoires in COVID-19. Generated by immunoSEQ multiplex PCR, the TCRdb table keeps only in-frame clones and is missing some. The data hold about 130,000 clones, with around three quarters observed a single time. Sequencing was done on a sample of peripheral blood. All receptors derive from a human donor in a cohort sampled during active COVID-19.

CDR3 coding DNA: TGTGCCAGCAGTTCCTACTCGACGGGTAACACTGAAGCTTTCTTT. Amino acid sequence: CASSSYSTGNTEAFF. J is TRBJ1-1 and V is TRBV6-5; no clear D. Germline-derived CDR1 and CDR2 are MNHEY and SVGAGI. V lost 4 bases, J lost 2 bases, and 14 bases lay in between. The CDR3 contains 15 residues.

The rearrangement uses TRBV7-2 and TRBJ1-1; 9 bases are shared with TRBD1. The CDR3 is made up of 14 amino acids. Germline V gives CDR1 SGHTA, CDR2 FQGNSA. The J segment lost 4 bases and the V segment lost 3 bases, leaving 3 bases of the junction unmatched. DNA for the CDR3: TGTGCCAGCAGCTTCGGGACAGGGCGCACTGAAGCTTTCTTT. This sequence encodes CASSFGTGRTEAFF. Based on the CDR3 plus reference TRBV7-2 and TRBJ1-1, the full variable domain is GAGVSQSPSNKVTEKGKDVELRCDPISGHTALYWYRQSLGQGLEFLIYFQGNSAPDKSGLPSDRFSAERTGGSVSTLTIQRTQQEDSAVYLCASSFGTGRTEAFFGQGTRLTVV.

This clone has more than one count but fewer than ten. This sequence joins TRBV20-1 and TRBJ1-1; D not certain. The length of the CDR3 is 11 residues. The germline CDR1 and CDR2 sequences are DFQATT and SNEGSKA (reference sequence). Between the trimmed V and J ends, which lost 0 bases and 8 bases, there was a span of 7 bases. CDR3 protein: CSARDPTEAFF. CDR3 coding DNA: TGCAGTGCTAGAGATCCGACAGAAGCTTTCTTT.

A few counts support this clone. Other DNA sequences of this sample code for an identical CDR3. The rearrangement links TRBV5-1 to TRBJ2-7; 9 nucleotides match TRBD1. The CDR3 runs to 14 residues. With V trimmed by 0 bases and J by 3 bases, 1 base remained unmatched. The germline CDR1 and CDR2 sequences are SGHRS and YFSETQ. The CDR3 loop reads CASSLGQGGYEQYF. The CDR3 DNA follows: TGCGCCAGCAGCTTGGGACAGGGGGGCTACGAGCAGTACTTC.

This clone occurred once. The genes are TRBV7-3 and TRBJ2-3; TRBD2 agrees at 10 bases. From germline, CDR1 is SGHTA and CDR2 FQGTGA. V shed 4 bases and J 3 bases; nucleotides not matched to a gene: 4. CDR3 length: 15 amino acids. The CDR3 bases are TGTGCCAGCAGCTCTAGCGGGGGCGGGACAGATACGCAGTATTTT. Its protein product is CASSSSGGGTDTQYF.

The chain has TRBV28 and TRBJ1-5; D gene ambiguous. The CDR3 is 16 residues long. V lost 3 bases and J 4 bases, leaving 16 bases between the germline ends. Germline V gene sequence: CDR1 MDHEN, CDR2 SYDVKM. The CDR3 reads CASSFRWAGTNQPQHF. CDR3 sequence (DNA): TGTGCCAGCAGTTTCAGGTGGGCAGGAACTAATCAGCCCCAGCATTTT.

In DNA, the CDR3 is TGTGCCAGCAGCCCGGGAGGGCTCTACGAGCAGTACTTC. Protein: CASSPGGLYEQYF. V is TRBV6-6 and J is TRBJ2-7; 8 bases align to TRBD2. Germline loops: CDR1 MNHNY, CDR2 SVGAGI (reference sequence). The V and J ends lost 6 bases and 3 bases, in that order; junction bases with no gene match: 4. This CDR3 spans 13 amino acids.

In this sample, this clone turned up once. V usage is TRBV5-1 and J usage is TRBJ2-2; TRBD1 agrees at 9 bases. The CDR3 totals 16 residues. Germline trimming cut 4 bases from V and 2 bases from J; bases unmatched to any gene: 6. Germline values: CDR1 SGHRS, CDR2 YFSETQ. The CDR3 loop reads CASSRGTGFNTGELFF. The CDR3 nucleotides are TGCGCCAGCAGCAGGGGGACAGGGTTTAACACCGGGGAGCTGTTTTTT.

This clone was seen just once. CDR3: CSVEGGPGTASYEQYF. For the CDR3, the DNA is TGCAGCGTTGAAGGGGGCCCCGGGACAGCCTCCTACGAGCAGTACTTC. The chain recombines TRBV29-1 with TRBJ2-7; 7 bases agree with TRBD1. The length of the CDR3 is 16 residues. CDR1 is SQVTM and CDR2 is ANQGSEA in the germline V gene. After removal of 1 base from V and 0 bases from J, the junction contained 9 bases not matched to a gene.